This is a list of T cell receptor beta chains from one sample in a study of blood T cell repertoires in COVID-19. Measured with immunoSEQ multiplex PCR; TCRdb has only the in-frame clones, and not every one. The repertoire holds 200,000 to 300,000 clones, with about 89% as singletons. Material: PBMCs or T cells enriched from blood (not recorded which). All receptors come from a woman between 25 and 40 years old who had recovered from COVID-19. Both conserved end residues are part of each CDR3. The order of the fields is clone size, J gene, V gene, D gene, CDR3 protein. The D gene is left open where the match is weak. Not every row has a clone size; where given, it reads once, few, many or a size class.

abundance: .; j_gene: TRBJ1-1; v_gene: TRBV5-1; d_gene: .; CDR3aa: CASSLVGGMNTEAFF
abundance: once; j_gene: TRBJ2-7; v_gene: TRBV27; d_gene: .; CDR3aa: CASSASVSARHEQYF
abundance: .; j_gene: TRBJ2-1; v_gene: TRBV5-1; d_gene: TRBD2; CDR3aa: CASSFLAGPSMNEQFF
abundance: .; j_gene: TRBJ2-7; v_gene: TRBV9; d_gene: TRBD2; CDR3aa: CASSVGGEDRIPPVYEQYF
abundance: .; j_gene: TRBJ2-7; v_gene: TRBV5-1; d_gene: TRBD2; CDR3aa: CASSFLSGTSGTPNEQYF
abundance: .; j_gene: TRBJ2-2; v_gene: TRBV11-2; d_gene: TRBD1; CDR3aa: CASSLGQGWELFF
abundance: once; j_gene: TRBJ1-2; v_gene: TRBV16; d_gene: TRBD1; CDR3aa: CASSGTQGERNYGYTF
abundance: .; j_gene: TRBJ1-2; v_gene: TRBV29-1; d_gene: TRBD1; CDR3aa: CSVRTGEFGYGYTF
abundance: .; j_gene: TRBJ2-2; v_gene: TRBV11-3; d_gene: TRBD1; CDR3aa: CASSIGTAHGELFF
abundance: .; j_gene: TRBJ2-7; v_gene: TRBV28; d_gene: .; CDR3aa: CASSLNGRDYEQYF
abundance: .; j_gene: TRBJ1-4; v_gene: TRBV27; d_gene: TRBD1; CDR3aa: CASSSLSHRGGKLFF
abundance: .; j_gene: TRBJ2-5; v_gene: TRBV11-2; d_gene: TRBD2; CDR3aa: CASSSSYSGSAQETQYF
abundance: .; j_gene: TRBJ2-1; v_gene: TRBV7-3; d_gene: TRBD1; CDR3aa: CASSETGKSYNEQFF
abundance: .; j_gene: TRBJ1-1; v_gene: TRBV28; d_gene: .; CDR3aa: CASSLGITVTEAFF
abundance: .; j_gene: TRBJ2-5; v_gene: TRBV4-2; d_gene: TRBD2; CDR3aa: CASSPGGLAGEETQYF
abundance: once; j_gene: TRBJ1-1; v_gene: TRBV20-1; d_gene: .; CDR3aa: CSASTRANTEAFF
abundance: .; j_gene: TRBJ2-1; v_gene: TRBV4-3; d_gene: TRBD2; CDR3aa: CASSQGTSGSYNEQFF
abundance: .; j_gene: TRBJ2-3; v_gene: TRBV5-5; d_gene: .; CDR3aa: CASSLSGELDTQYF
abundance: .; j_gene: TRBJ1-1; v_gene: TRBV28; d_gene: .; CDR3aa: CASSRTPAEAFF
abundance: .; j_gene: TRBJ2-7; v_gene: TRBV9; d_gene: .; CDR3aa: CASSVGSTRDEQYF
abundance: few; j_gene: TRBJ1-5; v_gene: TRBV3-1/TRBV3-2; d_gene: .; CDR3aa: CASSQGGFSNQPQHF
abundance: .; j_gene: TRBJ2-7; v_gene: TRBV28; d_gene: .; CDR3aa: CASTSSYEQYF
abundance: once; j_gene: TRBJ2-3; v_gene: TRBV28; d_gene: .; CDR3aa: CASSLAGPDTQYF
abundance: .; j_gene: TRBJ2-1; v_gene: TRBV2; d_gene: TRBD2; CDR3aa: CASSGPSGGMNEQFF
abundance: once; j_gene: TRBJ2-7; v_gene: TRBV27; d_gene: TRBD1; CDR3aa: CASSFGTGTYEQYF
abundance: .; j_gene: TRBJ1-1; v_gene: TRBV6-5; d_gene: .; CDR3aa: CASSFNGQPNTEAFF
abundance: .; j_gene: TRBJ1-4; v_gene: TRBV9; d_gene: .; CDR3aa: CASSAPHTGGENEKLFF
abundance: few; j_gene: TRBJ2-1; v_gene: TRBV7-6; d_gene: TRBD2; CDR3aa: CASSRLAGFSNEQFF
abundance: .; j_gene: TRBJ1-2; v_gene: TRBV28; d_gene: .; CDR3aa: CASSRYGYTF
abundance: .; j_gene: TRBJ2-1; v_gene: TRBV5-1; d_gene: TRBD1; CDR3aa: CASSSPGTGGNEQFF
abundance: .; j_gene: TRBJ2-2; v_gene: TRBV9; d_gene: TRBD1; CDR3aa: CASSTRTGLGRELFF
abundance: .; j_gene: TRBJ2-5; v_gene: TRBV18; d_gene: TRBD1; CDR3aa: CASSPDPTGFSRGGETQYF
abundance: .; j_gene: TRBJ2-7; v_gene: TRBV6-5; d_gene: TRBD2; CDR3aa: CASSYGGRAYEQYF
abundance: few; j_gene: TRBJ1-2; v_gene: TRBV3-1/TRBV3-2; d_gene: .; CDR3aa: CASSQDHRERYGYTF
abundance: .; j_gene: TRBJ1-1; v_gene: TRBV3-1/TRBV3-2; d_gene: .; CDR3aa: CASSKASGANTEAFF
abundance: .; j_gene: TRBJ1-1; v_gene: TRBV14; d_gene: .; CDR3aa: CASSRLLSPRLEAFF
abundance: .; j_gene: TRBJ2-3; v_gene: TRBV7-2; d_gene: .; CDR3aa: CASSSDRRTDTQYF